Below are 29 T cell receptor beta chains sequenced from a single sample in a study of blood T cell repertoires in COVID-19. Method: immunoSEQ multiplex PCR; TCRdb's copy keeps in-frame clones and lacks some. The sample carries roughly 230,000 clones, roughly 84% recorded once. The sequenced sample consisted of PBMCs or T cells enriched from blood (not recorded which). The receptors here all came from a woman in her 50s who had been exposed to COVID-19.

The chain combines TRBV27 with TRBJ2-1; D perhaps matches TRBD1 (5 bases). This CDR3 comprises 17 residues. CDR1 is MNHEY, CDR2 SMNVEV, per germline (reference sequence). V dropped 3 bases and J dropped 0 bases, with 15 bases sitting between them. CDR3 loop: CASSFSRGPSSYNEQFF. The DNA of the CDR3 is TGTGCCAGCAGTTTTTCTAGGGGCCCAAGCTCCTACAATGAGCAGTTCTTC.

About this clone: Additional DNA sequences in this sample encode the identical CDR3. This chain uses TRBV19 with TRBJ1-5, with D possibly matching TRBD1 (6 bases). The germline V gene has CDR1 LNHDA and CDR2 SQIVND (reference sequence). The CDR3 length is 15 residues. The V end lost 7 bases, the J end lost 4 bases, and 17 bases lay between the germline ends. CDR3 protein: CASTLTGGGNQPQHF. CDR3 nucleotides: TGTGCCAGTACTCTAACGGGGGGCGGAAATCAGCCCCAGCATTTT.

A single count supports this clone. This rearrangement joins TRBV9 to TRBJ2-1, with a tentative D call TRBD2 (6 bases). This CDR3 has 15 residues. CDR1 and CDR2 (germline): SGDLS, YYNGEE. The V end was cut by 4 bases, the J end by 3 bases, with 14 bases between. CDR3 DNA: TGTGCCAGCAGCCCTACTACTAGCCGCTACAATGAGCAGTTCTTC. Translated, it gives CASSPTTSRYNEQFF.

V gene TRBV9 combines with J gene TRBJ2-1, with 9 nucleotides matching TRBD2. CDR3 length: 18 residues. Germline loops: CDR1 SGDLS, CDR2 YYNGEE. V shed 0 bases, J shed 5 bases, and the junction held 12 bases outside the gene matches. CDR3 loop: CASSVARIAGANNNEQFF. CDR3 nucleotide sequence: TGTGCCAGCAGCGTAGCTCGGATAGCGGGGGCAAACAACAATGAGCAGTTCTTC.

This chain joins TRBV24-1 and TRBJ1-2; the match to TRBD1 covers 8 bases. The CDR3 spans 15 residues. The germline gives CDR1 KGHDR, CDR2 SFDVKD. Losses at the gene ends were 4 bases for V and 6 bases for J; bases not matched to a gene: 9. The CDR3 sequence is CATSEGQGALHGYTF. CDR3 DNA: TGTGCCACCAGTGAGGGGCAGGGGGCGCTTCATGGCTACACCTTC.

The chain is built from TRBV10-2 and TRBJ1-1, with D possibly TRBD1 on 6 matching bases. V gave up 2 bases and J gave up 9 bases, with 22 bases separating them. Looked up from germline, CDR1 is WSHSY and CDR2 is SAAADI. CDR3 length equals 16 residues. In DNA form, the CDR3 reads TGCGCCAGCAGTGAGAGGCACGGTGGCTTGCAGGGGAAAGCTTTCTTT. It translates to CASSERHGGLQGKAFF.

This chain uses TRBV27 with TRBJ2-3; 8 nucleotides align to TRBD2. The CDR3 runs to 15 residues. Per germline, CDR1 MNHEY and CDR2 SMNVEV (reference sequence). V trimming: 3 bases; J trimming: 4 bases; junction bases outside the gene matches: 6. Here the CDR3 DNA reads TGTGCCAGCAGTTTGGGCCGGGGGGGCGCAGATACGCAGTATTTT. Its translation: CASSLGRGGADTQYF.

The chain links TRBV14 to TRBJ2-7, with D hard to call. Germline assignment: CDR1 SGHDN and CDR2 FVKESK. V was shortened by 2 bases and J by 7 bases, with 18 bases between the two germline ends. The CDR3 totals 15 residues. The CDR3 nucleotides read TGTGCCAGCAGCCAAAACCGTGGAATAGCTTTTGAGCAGTACTTC. It encodes CASSQNRGIAFEQYF.

The chain has TRBV11-2 and TRBJ2-5, with 8 bases matching TRBD2. Losses at the gene ends were 2 bases for V and 5 bases for J; bases not matched to a gene: 4. This CDR3 has 14 residues. CDR1 and CDR2 from the germline V gene are SGHAT and FQNNGV. Here the CDR3 DNA reads TGTGCCAGCAGCTTACCGGGACTAGAGGAGACCCAGTACTTC. Its protein product is CASSLPGLEETQYF.

The chain links TRBV11-2 to TRBJ1-2; the D is unclear. Germline assignment: CDR1 SGHAT and CDR2 FQNNGV. The CDR3 length is 14 residues. Deletions cut 5 bases from V and 8 bases from J, with 18 bases between. The CDR3 loop is CASSPRIRLGGYTF. CDR3 nucleotide sequence: TGTGCCAGCAGCCCCAGGATCCGCCTGGGCGGCTACACCTTC.

The V gene is TRBV2, the J gene TRBJ1-2; D remains ambiguous. V lost 4 bases to trimming and J lost 4 bases, with 13 bases between them. The CDR3 has 14 residues. CDR1 SNHLY and CDR2 FYNNEI come from the germline V gene. The CDR3 sequence is CASSGEGAGYGYTF. For the CDR3, the DNA is TGTGCCAGCAGTGGGGAGGGAGCGGGCTATGGCTACACCTTC.

CDR3 protein: CASSLQRNTIYF. The CDR3 coding sequence is TGTGCCAGCAGTTTACAGAGGAACACCATATATTTT. The chain links TRBV28 to TRBJ1-3, with unresolved D. Trimming took 2 bases from V and 7 from J, leaving 6 bases between them. This CDR3 has 12 amino acids. The germline V gene has CDR1 MDHEN and CDR2 SYDVKM.

The V and J genes are TRBV6-5 and TRBJ2-7; a possible D gene is TRBD2 (5 bases). Trimming pared 0 bases from V and 5 bases from J, leaving 8 bases between. Germline values: CDR1 MNHEY, CDR2 SVGAGI. This CDR3 is 13 amino acids long. CDR3 region: CASSYSSGNEQYF. For the CDR3, the DNA is TGTGCCAGCAGTTACTCGTCGGGGAACGAGCAGTACTTC.

This chain uses TRBV15 with TRBJ1-6; D is unclear. Per germline, CDR1 LNHNV and CDR2 YYDKDF (reference sequence). V was trimmed by 0 bases and J by 0 bases, leaving 12 bases between them. The CDR3 is 18 amino acids. CDR3: CATSRDTTRSSYNSPLHF. CDR3 in DNA: TGTGCCACCAGCAGAGATACGACTCGGAGCTCCTATAATTCACCCCTCCACTTT.

This chain connects TRBV7-2 to TRBJ1-4, with D possibly TRBD1 on 5 matching bases. Germline V gene sequence: CDR1 SGHTA, CDR2 FQGNSA. The V gene lost 2 bases and the J gene lost 3 bases, with 13 bases spanning the gap. The CDR3 has 16 residues. CDR3 coding DNA: TGTGCCAGCAGCTTATCCTTTCAGGGTTCTAATGAAAAACTGTTTTTT. Encoded protein: CASSLSFQGSNEKLFF.

Remarks on this clone: At the DNA level, this CDR3 is encoded by other sequences in the same sample as well. The rearrangement links TRBV5-1 to TRBJ1-1; 11 nucleotides align to TRBD1. CDR1 is SGHRS, CDR2 YFSETQ, per germline. CDR3 length: 13 residues. Losses at the gene ends were 4 bases for V and 8 bases for J; bases not matched to a gene: 4. The CDR3 sequence is CASSLGTGGEAFF. CDR3 DNA sequence: TGCGCCAGCAGCCTCGGGACAGGGGGAGAAGCTTTCTTT. The whole variable domain, remainder taken from reference TRBV5-1 and TRBJ1-1, is KAGVTQTPRYLIKTRGQQVTLSCSPISGHRSVSWYQQTPGQGLQFLFEYFSETQRNKGNFPGRFSGRQFSNSRSEMNVSTLELGDSALYLCASSLGTGGEAFFGQGTRLTVV.

The chain is built from TRBV7-8 and TRBJ1-1; the D is unclear. V dropped 5 bases and J dropped 10 bases, with 20 bases sitting between them. Germline CDR1 reads SGHVS; CDR2 reads FQNEAQ. This CDR3 region has 14 residues. CDR3 sequence: CASSRGWRTSSAFF. The CDR3 bases are TGTGCCAGCAGCCGAGGGTGGAGAACCTCCTCAGCTTTCTTT.

The gene calls are TRBV3-1 (or the pseudogene TRBV3-2) and TRBJ2-1, with a weak D call TRBD2 (7 bases). This CDR3 has 16 residues. Germline V gene lookup returns CDR1 LGHDT and CDR2 YNNKEL (reference sequence). V was clipped by 4 bases and J by 2 bases, with 15 bases between them. CDR3 in DNA: TGTGCCAGCAGCCCCCTGGGGGGGGGCCCCTACAATGAGCAGTTCTTC. Its protein is CASSPLGGGPYNEQFF.

The chain links TRBV27 to TRBJ2-7, with D maybe TRBD2 (5 bases). The CDR3 has 14 residues. Germline V gene sequence: CDR1 MNHEY, CDR2 SMNVEV (reference sequence). Deletions cut 3 bases from V and 4 bases from J, with 13 bases between. The DNA of the CDR3 is TGTGCCAGCAGTTTCGCCAGGAGGAGTTACGAGCAGTACTTC. Protein sequence: CASSFARRSYEQYF.

This sequence joins TRBV7-9 and TRBJ2-2, with D perhaps matching TRBD2 (6 bases). The CDR3 runs 16 residues. V lost 3 bases and J lost 1, with 12 bases in between. Germline V gene data show CDR1 as SEHNR and CDR2 as FQNEAQ (reference sequence). CDR3 bases: TGTGCCAGCAGCTTTCAGGGAGGCTTGAACACCGGGGAGCTGTTTTTT. This translates into CASSFQGGLNTGELFF. The full variable domain, its missing parts supplied by reference TRBV7-9 and TRBJ2-2, is DTGVSQNPRHKITKRGQNVTFRCDPISEHNRLYWYRQTLGQGPEFLTYFQNEAQLEKSRLLSDRFSAERPKGSFSTLEIQRTEQGDSAMYLCASSFQGGLNTGELFFGEGSRLTVL.

This clone has just a few counts. The chain carries TRBV5-6 and TRBJ1-2; the D gene is possibly TRBD1 (5 bases). The CDR3 has 14 amino acids. V lost 4 bases and J lost 5, with 15 bases in between. In germline, CDR1 is SGHDT, CDR2 YYEEEE. CDR3 loop: CASSKGLGDYGYTF. CDR3 DNA sequence: TGTGCCAGCAGCAAGGGACTGGGAGATTATGGCTACACCTTC.

The gene calls are TRBV5-5 and TRBJ2-7; TRBD1 is a possible D gene (5 bases). The CDR3 sequence is 15 residues long. CDR1 and CDR2 (germline): SGHKS, YYEKEE (reference sequence). Trimming stripped 1 base from V and 2 bases from J, with 13 bases between. The DNA for the CDR3 is TGTGCCAGCAGCTTGATTGCGGACACGACCTACGAGCAGTACTTC. This gives the protein CASSLIADTTYEQYF.

The sample holds a few counts of this clone. In the same sample, other DNA sequences code for this CDR3. The chain couples TRBV4-2 to TRBJ2-3; 9 bases map to TRBD2. This CDR3 has 15 amino acids. Germline CDR1 reads LGHNA; CDR2 reads YNFKEQ. V gave up 1 base and J gave up 4 bases; unmatched junction bases: 3. The CDR3 coding sequence is TGTGCCAGCAGCCAAGGCGGGGGGGAGGCAGATACGCAGTATTTT. This codes for CASSQGGGEADTQYF.

The chain has TRBV19 and TRBJ2-1, with D maybe TRBD2 (6 bases). The CDR3 has 15 amino acids. Trimming removed 5 bases from V and 9 bases from J, with 20 bases in between. The V gene's germline CDR1 is LNHDA and CDR2 SQIVND (reference sequence). The CDR3 nucleotides read TGTGCCAGTAGTTTCCCGACTAGAGGGGAGAGTGAGCAGTTCTTC. Amino acid sequence: CASSFPTRGESEQFF.

This clone was seen only a few times. The chain is built from TRBV6-2 or TRBV6-3 and TRBJ1-1, with D maybe TRBD1 (6 bases). CDR3 length equals 14 residues. Trimming cost V 2 bases and J 4 bases, with 11 bases left between them. CDR1 and CDR2 (germline): MNHEY, SVGEGT. The CDR3 reads CASSYGGPGTEAFF. As DNA, the CDR3 is TGTGCCAGCAGTTACGGGGGCCCGGGCACTGAAGCTTTCTTT.

The chain couples TRBV29-1 to TRBJ1-2; TRBD1 might be the D (5 bases). Trimming stripped 1 base from V and 4 bases from J, with 16 bases between. Germline V gene lookup returns CDR1 SQVTM and CDR2 ANQGSEA. This CDR3 region has 15 residues. The CDR3 loop reads CSVEGLPPQVYGYTF. As DNA, the CDR3 is TGCAGCGTTGAAGGACTCCCCCCACAGGTCTATGGCTACACCTTC.

The chain is built from TRBV5-1 and TRBJ2-3; 8 nucleotides match TRBD2. The germline gives CDR1 SGHRS, CDR2 YFSETQ. The length of the CDR3 is 19 residues. Trimming cost V 2 bases and J 2 bases; bases outside gene matches: 16. DNA of the CDR3: TGCGCCAGCAGCTTAGCAGCGGGGGCATACCAGCAACCCACAGATACGCAGTATTTT. Translated: CASSLAAGAYQQPTDTQYF.

The gene calls are TRBV28 and TRBJ2-2, with 10 bases fitting TRBD2. CDR3 length: 15 residues. Germline assignment: CDR1 MDHEN and CDR2 SYDVKM. J was trimmed by 9 bases and V by 4 bases; bases with no gene match: 8. CDR3 loop: CASSSMSGGVRELFF. The CDR3 nucleotides read TGTGCCAGCAGTTCGATGAGCGGGGGGGTCCGGGAGCTGTTTTTT.

The rearrangement uses TRBV5-1 and TRBJ2-7; D is possibly TRBD2 (5 bases). V lost 4 bases and J 5 bases, leaving 16 bases between the germline ends. Germline V gene sequence: CDR1 SGHRS, CDR2 YFSETQ. This CDR3 is built from 14 residues. The CDR3 DNA sequence: TGCGCCAGCAGCGTAGACCTCCCCGGGGACGAGCAGTACTTC. Translating it yields CASSVDLPGDEQYF.